These 13 T cell receptor beta chains were sequenced from one sample in a study of shared clonotypes between healthy human individuals. Measured with immunoSEQ multiplex PCR; TCRdb has only the in-frame clones, and not every one. Seen here are about 2 million clones, less than 95% observed once, and the top ten hold roughly 1%. Naive CD8 cells, CD45RO-negative and positively selected for CCR7, excluded terminally differentiated effector memory CD45RA+ cells. Specimen: naive CD8+ T cells sorted from blood. The receptors were gathered from a man aged 18 to 30 in good health.

The V call is TRBV29-1, the J call TRBJ2-5; D gene ambiguous. The CDR3 is 13 residues long. Germline loops: CDR1 SQVTM, CDR2 ANQGSEA. The V and J ends lost 2 bases and 2 bases respectively, with 9 bases between them. In DNA, the CDR3 is TGCAGCGTTGAAACCTACGGGCAAGAGACCCAGTACTTC. Encoded protein: CSVETYGQETQYF.

This sequence joins TRBV7-9 and TRBJ2-1, with unresolved D. The V gene lost 5 bases and the J gene lost 8 bases, with 10 bases spanning the gap. The CDR3 extends over 12 amino acids. Germline values: CDR1 SEHNR, CDR2 FQNEAQ (reference sequence). This CDR3 is CASSPPQDEQFF. The CDR3 DNA follows: TGTGCCAGCAGCCCCCCCCAAGATGAGCAGTTCTTC.

This rearrangement joins TRBV4-1 to TRBJ1-1, with D unresolved. Germline CDR1 MGHRA, CDR2 YSYEKL. V was trimmed by 4 bases and J by 4 bases, leaving 7 bases between them. This CDR3 spans 12 amino acids. Here the CDR3 DNA reads TGCGCCAGCAGCCGTTACGGCACTGAAGCTTTCTTT. Translation: CASSRYGTEAFF.

In this sample, this clone turned up once. The chain carries TRBV7-9 and TRBJ2-2; a possible D gene is TRBD2 (5 bases). The CDR3 loop spans 15 amino acids. Germline-derived CDR1 and CDR2 are SEHNR and FQNEAQ (reference sequence). Trimming took 5 bases from V and 7 from J, leaving 17 bases between them. The CDR3 reads CASSPWSSVNGELFF. CDR3 DNA sequence: TGTGCCAGCAGCCCCTGGAGTAGCGTGAACGGGGAGCTGTTTTTT. The full variable domain, its missing parts supplied by reference TRBV7-9 and TRBJ2-2, is DTGVSQNPRHKITKRGQNVTFRCDPISEHNRLYWYRQTLGQGPEFLTYFQNEAQLEKSRLLSDRFSAERPKGSFSTLEIQRTEQGDSAMYLCASSPWSSVNGELFFGEGSRLTVL.

The chain couples TRBV28 to TRBJ2-7; D ambiguous. The CDR3 is made up of 13 amino acids. The V gene's germline CDR1 is MDHEN and CDR2 SYDVKM. Trimming left V 2 bases short and J 3 bases short, with 8 bases between. The CDR3 spells CASSLGPLYEQYF. The CDR3 region has the DNA TGTGCCAGCAGTTTAGGCCCACTCTACGAGCAGTACTTC.

This sequence joins TRBV27 and TRBJ2-2, with 8 positions matching TRBD1. V trimming: 4 bases; J trimming: 1 base; junction bases outside the gene matches: 8. CDR1 is MNHEY, CDR2 SMNVEV, per germline (reference sequence). The length of the CDR3 is 17 residues. CDR3 DNA sequence: TGTGCCAGCAGTTCTCCCCCCGGGACAGGGAACACCGGGGAGCTGTTTTTT. Translating gives CASSSPPGTGNTGELFF.

The J gene is TRBJ2-2, the V gene TRBV5-4; D is unclear. Per the germline V gene, CDR1 is SGHNT and CDR2 is YYREEE (reference sequence). Trimming took 0 bases from V and 7 from J, leaving 7 bases between them. There are 13 residues in the CDR3. The DNA for the CDR3 is TGTGCCAGCAGCTTGGAGGGCAGCGGGGAGCTGTTTTTT. It yields the protein CASSLEGSGELFF.

The chain recombines TRBV6-5 with TRBJ2-5; weak D call: TRBD2 (5 bases). Trimming shortened V by 10 bases and J by 5 bases, and 17 bases separated the two germline ends. The CDR3 has 13 amino acids. The germline V gene has CDR1 MNHEY and CDR2 SVGAGI. The CDR3 sequence: CATLRAGEETQYF. CDR3 bases: TGTGCCACTTTGCGGGCGGGTGAGGAGACCCAGTACTTC.

The V gene is TRBV4-1, the J gene TRBJ1-1; D unclear. V dropped 1 base and J dropped 2 bases, with 8 bases sitting between them. The V gene's germline CDR1 is MGHRA and CDR2 YSYEKL. The CDR3 sequence is 14 residues long. The CDR3 region has the DNA TGCGCCAGCAGCCAAGGCAGCGCCAACACTGAAGCTTTCTTT. This codes for CASSQGSANTEAFF.

This sequence joins TRBV7-3 and TRBJ2-3; D might be TRBD2 (6 bases). The length of the CDR3 is 15 residues. Trimming shortened V by 2 bases and J by 0 bases, and 9 bases separated the two germline ends. The germline V gene encodes CDR1 SGHTA and CDR2 FQGTGA. CDR3 nucleotides: TGTGCCAGCAGCTTAGTAGCGGCGAGCACAGATACGCAGTATTTT. Protein: CASSLVAASTDTQYF.

The chain links TRBV5-1 to TRBJ2-7; no reliable D call. Per the germline V gene, CDR1 is SGHRS and CDR2 is YFSETQ. Trimming cost V 0 bases and J 5 bases, with 9 bases left between them. The CDR3 is 13 amino acids. CDR3 sequence (DNA): TGCGCCAGCAGCTTGGGTAGGACCGACGAGCAGTACTTC. This codes for CASSLGRTDEQYF.

The chain couples TRBV2 to TRBJ2-7, with 12 nucleotides matching TRBD2. CDR1 and CDR2 from the germline V gene are SNHLY and FYNNEI. Trimming at V came to 4 bases and at J to 7 bases, leaving 5 bases not matched to a gene. The CDR3 has 14 amino acids. CDR3 coding DNA: TGTGCCAGCAGTGGAGGACTAGCGGGGTCTGAGCAGTACTTC. It is translated as CASSGGLAGSEQYF. Full variable domain (remainder filled in from reference TRBV2 and TRBJ2-7): EPEVTQTPSHQVTQMGQEVILRCVPISNHLYFYWYRQILGQKVEFLVSFYNNEISEKSEIFDDQFSVERPDGSNFTLKIRSTKLEDSAMYFCASSGGLAGSEQYFGPGTRLTVT.

This chain joins TRBV4-1 and TRBJ2-5; 7 bases map to TRBD1. Germline V CDR1 and CDR2: MGHRA, YSYEKL. V trimming: 1 base; J trimming: 2 bases; junction bases outside the gene matches: 7. This CDR3 is built from 16 residues. CDR3 protein: CASSQGDRVRQETQYF. CDR3 nucleotide sequence: TGCGCCAGCAGCCAAGGAGACAGGGTCAGGCAAGAGACCCAGTACTTC.